A single sample gave rise to the 7 T cell receptor beta chains below, sequenced in a study of T-cell memory formation after mild COVID-19. TCRdb ran MiXCR on the 5' RACE reads and lists one entry per CDR3 protein. The sample yields 500,000 to 550,000 distinct CDR3 sequences, roughly 22% seen once. What was sequenced was PBMCs or a T cell subset sorted from them (not recorded which). These receptors all stem from an adult woman who had mild COVID-19 (a few samples of this study predate the infection). Cell type and time point are not known.

Only a few counts were recorded for this clonotype. The chain recombines TRBV9 with TRBJ1-1; D unresolved. Trimming stripped 0 bases from V and 2 bases from J, with 5 bases between. CDR1 SGDLS and CDR2 YYNGEE come from the germline V gene. This CDR3 spans 13 amino acids. In nucleotides, the CDR3 is TGTGCCAGCAGCGTAGGGAGTAACACTGAAGCTTTCTTT. The encoded protein is CASSVGSNTEAFF.

The J gene is TRBJ2-7, the V gene TRBV7-9, with unresolved D. There are 14 residues in the CDR3. The V end lost 5 bases, the J end lost 5 bases, and 16 bases lay between the germline ends. The germline CDR1 and CDR2 sequences are SEHNR and FQNEAQ (reference sequence). The CDR3 DNA reads TGTGCCAGCAGCCGTGACACCTCCCCTGACGAGCAGTACTTC. This gives the protein CASSRDTSPDEQYF.

The J gene is TRBJ2-3, the V gene TRBV30; 8 bases match TRBD2. J was trimmed by 4 bases and V by 5 bases; bases with no gene match: 5. The germline V gene has CDR1 GTSNPN and CDR2 SVGIG (reference sequence). This CDR3 has 13 amino acids. For the CDR3, the DNA is TGTGCCTGGGAGCGGGAGTCGGCAGATACGCAGTATTTT. Translation: CAWERESADTQYF.

The chain uses TRBV4-2 and TRBJ1-4, with 10 bases identical to TRBD1. J lost 8 bases, V lost 1 base, and 7 bases had no gene match. CDR1 and CDR2 from the germline V gene are LGHNA and YNFKEQ. The CDR3 spans 16 residues. CDR3 DNA sequence: TGTGCCAGCAGCCAAGGTCGGGGGACAGGGGACGAAAAACTGTTTTTT. This codes for CASSQGRGTGDEKLFF.

The chain has TRBV4-3 and TRBJ1-6; a possible D gene is TRBD1 (6 bases). This CDR3 has 17 amino acids. V was shortened by 0 bases and J by 7 bases, with 16 bases between the two germline ends. Per the germline V gene, CDR1 is LGHNA and CDR2 is YSLEER. In DNA, the CDR3 is TGCGCCAGCAGCCAAGAATTCGGGGGCAGTTTCAATTCACCCCTCCACTTT. It is translated as CASSQEFGGSFNSPLHF.

This clonotype was detected only a few times. V and J are TRBV7-9 and TRBJ2-7; no definite D call. The CDR3 is made up of 13 amino acids. Germline V gives CDR1 SEHNR, CDR2 FQNEAQ (reference sequence). V lost 3 bases and J lost 6, with 12 bases in between. The CDR3, as DNA: TGTGCCAGCAGCTTTTTTGACGGTGGCGAGCAGTACTTC. It specifies CASSFFDGGEQYF.

This clonotype appeared a few times. The chain recombines TRBV25-1 with TRBJ2-3, with D perhaps matching TRBD1 (6 bases). With 2 bases removed from V and 0 bases from J, the gap between germline ends came to 15 bases. The germline CDR1 and CDR2 sequences are MGHDK and SYGVNS. This CDR3 has 17 residues. The DNA of the CDR3 is TGTGCCAGCAGTGAAGGGACCCCCCAGGGGAGCACAGATACGCAGTATTTT. It translates to CASSEGTPQGSTDTQYF.